A selection of T cell receptor beta chains follows, all from one sample in a study of OX40 agonist ivuxolimab in advanced cancers. The table came from immunoSEQ multiplex PCR; TCRdb's copy has only in-frame clones and leaves some out. The sample contains around 61,000 clones, roughly 80% of which appear only once. The sequencing here drew on CD4+ or CD8+ T cells sorted from blood, taken in a trial of the OX40 agonist ivuxolimab. These receptors all come from an adult with an advanced solid tumor such as melanoma, head and neck, liver or kidney cancer. CDR3s leave out the opening cysteine and the closing phenylalanine or tryptophan.

V: TRBV7-6
J: TRBJ2-5
CDR3: ASSVGQETQY

V: TRBV18
J: TRBJ1-1
CDR3: ASSPRQNTEAF

V: TRBV29-1
J: TRBJ1-1
CDR3: SVKWDTKMNTEAF

V: TRBV19
J: TRBJ2-3
CDR3: ASSTTGGRGWVTDTQY

V: TRBV6-1
J: TRBJ2-7
CDR3: ASSLQGRGHEQY

V: TRBV11-3
J: TRBJ1-2
CDR3: ASSLYKGQGRNGYT

V: TRBV14
J: TRBJ2-1
CDR3: ASSLTRYNEQF

V: TRBV19
J: TRBJ2-1
CDR3: ASSVASSYNEQF

V: TRBV30
J: TRBJ1-3
CDR3: AWDKGRSGNTIY

V: TRBV5-1
J: TRBJ1-1
CDR3: ASSPWGGGTNTEAF

V: TRBV7-9
J: TRBJ1-4
CDR3: ASGQGPNEKLF

V: TRBV27
J: TRBJ2-6
CDR3: ASSLLSGANVLT

V: TRBV29-1
J: TRBJ2-3
CDR3: SVALFGSRVSTDTQY

V: TRBV4-1
J: TRBJ2-7
CDR3: ASSQVWTGGNPYEQY

V: TRBV10-3
J: TRBJ2-3
CDR3: AISDPIRQRSSTDTQY

V: TRBV4-3
J: TRBJ2-7
CDR3: ASSQEVRGAYYEQY

V: TRBV6-1
J: TRBJ2-5
CDR3: ASSEATWGRGGTQY